The 19 T cell receptor beta chains below all came from one sample that was sequenced in a study of Tregs in tolerant kidney transplant recipients. The nonmyeloablative bone marrow transplants came from related graft donors, with transient mixed chimerism. Assay: immunoSEQ multiplex PCR; the TCRdb copy retains only in-frame clones and omits some. Its table lists about 1,000 clones. Sequenced here: CD4+ T cells from blood (PBMCs), sampled approximately 15 months after the transplant. The source of these receptors is a human patient who received a combined kidney and bone marrow transplant. The graft donor may account for some of the T cells.

On this clone: The CDR3 end lies 3 residues beyond the end of the read and is filled in from the germline J gene. The chain has TRBV11-3 and TRBJ2-3; D call uncertain. V shed 2 bases and J shed 4 bases, with 4 bases lying between them. The CDR3 is made up of 12 amino acids. Germline V CDR1 and CDR2: SGHNT, YENEEA. The CDR3 reads CASSLSSDTQYF. CDR3 bases read: TGTGCCAGCAGCTTATCCTCAGATACG.

Notes on this clone: The DNA ends 3 residues before the CDR3 does, and the rest of the CDR3 is filled in from the germline J gene. The chain carries TRBV12-3 or TRBV12-4 and TRBJ2-1; the D gene is possibly TRBD1 (5 bases). Trimming removed 0 bases from V and 8 bases from J, with 8 bases in between. CDR3 length equals 13 residues. The CDR3 region is CASSLAQGDEQFF. The sequenced part of the CDR3 DNA is TGTGCCAGCAGTTTAGCGCAAGGGGATGAG.

Turning to this clone: The read terminates 3 residues ahead of where the CDR3 ends, so the germline J gene completes it. J is TRBJ1-1 and V is TRBV19, with 7 bases identical to TRBD1. Looked up from germline, CDR1 is LNHDA and CDR2 is SQIVND (reference sequence). The V gene end was trimmed by 7 bases and the J gene end by 4 bases; junction bases not matched to a gene: 9. This CDR3 is built from 14 residues. Partial CDR3 DNA: TGTGCCAGTACTTTCGAGCAGGGGGGCACTGAA. This sequence encodes CASTFEQGGTE. The complete CDR3 protein is CASTFEQGGTEAFF. Drawing the rest from reference TRBV19 and TRBJ1-1, the complete variable domain is DGGITQSPKYLFRKEGQNVTLSCEQNLNHDAMYWYRQDPGQGLRLIYYSQIVNDFQKGDIAEGYSVSREKKESFPLTVTSAQKNPTAFYLCASTFEQGGTEAFFGQGTRLTVV.

Worth noting for this clone: The read stops 3 residues short of the end of the CDR3; the missing end is completed from the germline J gene. The chain links TRBV7-6 to TRBJ2-5; TRBD1 matches at 12 bases. V lost 6 bases to trimming and J lost 4 bases; unmatched junction nucleotides: 6. The V gene's germline CDR1 is SGHVS and CDR2 FNYEAQ. CDR3 size: 15 residues. The CDR3 loop is CASREGDRGRETQYF. The part of the CDR3 DNA that was read is TGTGCCAGCAGGGAAGGGGACAGGGGGCGAGAGACC.

Concerning this clone itself: The CDR3 goes on 3 residues after the read ends, and that part is filled in from the germline J gene. The chain recombines TRBV5-4 with TRBJ2-7; the match to TRBD2 covers 7 bases. Looked up from germline, CDR1 is SGHNT and CDR2 is YYREEE (reference sequence). CDR3 length equals 14 residues. The V gene end was trimmed by 4 bases and the J gene end by 5 bases; junction bases not matched to a gene: 9. CDR3 amino acids: CASSPGLGGNEQYF. Partial CDR3 DNA: TGTGCCAGCAGCCCGGGGCTGGGGGGGAACGAG.

Worth noting for this clone: The CDR3 end lies 3 residues beyond the end of the read and is filled in from the germline J gene. The rearrangement joins TRBV28 to TRBJ2-2; either TRBD1 or TRBD2 may fit D (5 bases each). The CDR3 totals 13 residues. V was cut by 9 bases and J by 4 bases, with 12 bases left in between. Germline assignment: CDR1 MDHEN and CDR2 SYDVKM. CDR3 sequence: CASLEGRTGELFF. The sequenced part of the CDR3 DNA is TGTGCCAGTCTTGAGGGGCGCACCGGGGAG.

Details on this clone: The read comes to an end 3 residues before the CDR3 does, leaving the germline J gene to fill in the end. The J gene is TRBJ1-6, the V gene TRBV5-5; D gene ambiguous. Germline V gene lookup returns CDR1 SGHKS and CDR2 YYEKEE (reference sequence). Trimming left V 0 bases short and J 4 bases short, with 5 bases between. CDR3 length equals 14 residues. The CDR3 DNA, read in part, is TGTGCCAGCAGCTTGGGAGGGTATAATTCACCC. This gives the protein CASSLGGYNSP. The entire CDR3 is CASSLGGYNSPLHF.

Its frequency marks this clone as medium-sized. The read terminates 3 residues ahead of where the CDR3 ends, so the germline J gene completes it. The V call is TRBV5-4, the J call TRBJ2-1; D is perhaps TRBD1 (6 bases). The CDR3 is made up of 15 amino acids. The germline CDR1 and CDR2 sequences are SGHNT and YYREEE (reference sequence). V lost 4 bases and J 4 bases, leaving 15 bases between the germline ends. The CDR3 sequence is CASSHWTDIYNEQFF. CDR3 DNA, as far as it was read: TGTGCCAGCAGCCACTGGACAGATATTTACAATGAG.

Turning to this clone: The CDR3 goes on 3 residues after the read ends, and that part is filled in from the germline J gene. The sample carries other DNA sequences with the same CDR3. This chain uses TRBV28 with TRBJ1-2, with TRBD1 as a possible D gene (5 bases). Trimming cost V 2 bases and J 1 base, with 8 bases left between them. This CDR3 spans 14 amino acids. CDR1 and CDR2 (germline): MDHEN, SYDVKM. Partial CDR3 DNA: TGTGCCAGCAGTTTAGGGCAGGGTAACTATGGC. Protein: CASSLGQGNYG. In full, the CDR3 reads CASSLGQGNYGYTF.

Remarks on this clone: Sequencing ends 3 residues short of the CDR3 end; the germline J gene provides the rest. The chain has TRBV7-9 and TRBJ2-2; 10 nucleotides line up with TRBD2. The J segment lost 5 bases and the V segment lost 6 bases, leaving 3 bases of the junction unmatched. From germline, CDR1 is SEHNR and CDR2 FQNEAQ (reference sequence). The CDR3 totals 14 residues. CDR3 sequence reads: CASSLTSGTGELFF. CDR3 DNA (partial): TGTGCCAGCAGTTTGACTAGCGGGACCGGGGAG.

This clone is called medium-sized based on its frequency. The read falls 3 residues short of the CDR3 end, and the missing part is taken from the germline J gene. This chain uses TRBV5-4 with TRBJ1-1; the match to TRBD1 covers 7 bases. This CDR3 comprises 14 residues. V lost 4 bases, J lost 4 bases, and 7 bases stayed unmatched. Germline V lookup: CDR1 SGHNT, CDR2 YYREEE (reference sequence). The DNA read from the CDR3 is TGTGCCAGCAGCACACGGACAGGAGTCACTGAA. Amino acids: CASSTRTGVTE. The whole CDR3 sequence reads CASSTRTGVTEAFF.

Measured by frequency, this clone is medium-sized. The missing CDR3 end, 3 residues past where the read stops, is filled in from the germline J gene. The rearrangement uses TRBV20-1 and TRBJ1-2; the D is unclear. The V and J ends lost 1 base and 4 bases respectively, with 10 bases between them. From germline, CDR1 is DFQATT and CDR2 SNEGSKA (reference sequence). The CDR3 loop spans 13 amino acids. The CDR3 is CSARVDTFYGYTF. The sequenced CDR3 bases are TGCAGTGCTAGAGTCGACACCTTCTATGGC.

Worth noting for this clone: The read stops 3 residues short of the end of the CDR3; the missing end is completed from the germline J gene. This chain links TRBV5-6 with TRBJ1-2, with TRBD1 identical over 7 bases. Germline CDR1 and CDR2: SGHDT and YYEEEE. J was trimmed by 6 bases and V by 5 bases; bases with no gene match: 4. This CDR3 is built from 12 residues. The covered CDR3 bases are TGTGCCAGCAGTCTTGACAGGGATGGC. Its protein is CASSLDRDG. The entire CDR3 protein reads CASSLDRDGYTF.

In terms of frequency, this clone is medium-sized. The missing CDR3 end, 3 residues past where the read stops, is filled in from the germline J gene. The V gene is TRBV2, the J gene TRBJ2-7; tentatively, D is TRBD1 (5 bases). CDR1 is SNHLY and CDR2 is FYNNEI in the germline V gene. The CDR3 runs to 15 residues. The ends were cut back, 5 bases at V and 2 bases at J, with 16 bases in the middle. The sequenced part of the CDR3 DNA is TGTGCCAGCAGTCACACGGACACCCTAGCCTACGAG. Translation: CASSHTDTLAYE. The entire CDR3 protein reads CASSHTDTLAYEQYF.

This clone ranks as medium-sized in terms of frequency. The sequence runs out 3 residues before the end of the CDR3; the remainder is reconstructed from the germline J gene. The J gene is TRBJ1-2, the V gene TRBV12-3 or TRBV12-4; weak D call: TRBD1 (5 bases). This CDR3 is 16 amino acids long. V lost 5 bases, J lost 0 bases, and 16 bases lay in between. CDR3 bases read: TGTGCCAGCAGTCCGAGTCGCGGGGGAACTAACTATGGC. Its protein product is CASSPSRGGTNYG. The complete CDR3 protein is CASSPSRGGTNYGYTF.

This clone registers medium-sized by frequency. CDR3 DNA (partial): TGTGCCAGCAGCCCTCGGGACAGGGACTATATCACAGATACG. Translated: CASSPRDRDYITDT. The full-length CDR3 reads as CASSPRDRDYITDTQYF. This chain joins TRBV6-2 or TRBV6-3 and TRBJ2-3; 9 bases map to TRBD1. Read coverage stops 3 residues before the CDR3 terminus; the germline J gene supplies the remainder. CDR1 is MNHEY, CDR2 SVGEGT, per germline. The V gene end was trimmed by 6 bases and the J gene end by 2 bases; junction bases not matched to a gene: 12. The CDR3 runs 17 residues.

With respect to this clone: Sequencing ends 3 residues short of the CDR3 end; the germline J gene provides the rest. This chain links TRBV28 with TRBJ2-7; a weak D match, TRBD2 (6 bases). V was trimmed by 2 bases and J by 3 bases, leaving 17 bases between them. The CDR3 contains 16 residues. The germline V gene encodes CDR1 MDHEN and CDR2 SYDVKM. The CDR3 bases that were read are TGTGCCAGCAGTTTACCATCGGCGGGATGGGGCTACGAG. Its protein product is CASSLPSAGWGYE. The complete CDR3 protein is CASSLPSAGWGYEQYF.

This clone is identified as medium-sized (0.01 to 0.1%) from frequency. The read terminates 3 residues ahead of where the CDR3 ends, so the germline J gene completes it. V is TRBV28 and J is TRBJ1-1, with D possibly being TRBD1 (6 bases). Germline V gene sequence: CDR1 MDHEN, CDR2 SYDVKM. The CDR3 contains 15 residues. V lost 2 bases and J 4 bases, leaving 14 bases between the germline ends. The sequenced part of the CDR3 DNA is TGTGCCAGCAGTTTAAGGCAGAGGGGGTTCACTGAA. Its translation: CASSLRQRGFTE. The full CDR3 protein is CASSLRQRGFTEAFF.

A word on this clone: The CDR3 is cut off 3 residues early in the read; its end comes from the germline J gene. The rearrangement joins TRBV28 to TRBJ2-7; 7 nucleotides line up with TRBD2. The germline V gene encodes CDR1 MDHEN and CDR2 SYDVKM. The CDR3 has 14 residues. The ends lost 7 bases at V and 3 bases at J; junction bases unmatched: 9. CDR3 sequence reads: CASTGRSGGYEQYF. CDR3 DNA, as far as it was read: TGTGCCAGCACCGGGCGTTCGGGGGGCTACGAG.